One TCR beta chain is described in this entry. This specimen comes from a study of blood T cell repertoires in COVID-19. The CDR3 contains 12 residues. V was pared by 7 bases and J by 5 bases, with 11 bases between. CDR1 is SNHLY, CDR2 FYNNEI, per germline. In the source study's methods: Reference gene primers were amplified, and this amplification served to estimate nucleated cell counts. Assay: immunoSEQ multiplex PCR; the TCRdb copy retains only in-frame clones and omits some. V, J and clone size are those of that table, while D and trimming were read from the DNA. The table shows about 100,000 clones, with approximately 62% occurring only once.

The sequence came from a man older than 75 with acute or convalescent COVID-19. The rearrangement uses TRBV2 and TRBJ1-1; the D is unclear. The sample taken for sequencing was peripheral blood. The CDR3, as DNA: TGTGCCAGCACTGGCCGCGGGACTGAAGCTTTCTTT. Its translation is CASTGRGTEAFF.